This T cell receptor (beta chain) was captured by sequencing in a study of blood T cell repertoires in COVID-19. The wider study: The study drew acute and convalescent COVID-19 samples from the United States, Italy and Spain. T cells, B-cell-depleted T cells, or PBMCs supplied cDNA or gDNA.

In the source study's methods: From reference gene primer amplification, estimates of nucleated cell counts were derived. TCRdb's table, derived via immunoSEQ multiplex PCR, lists solely in-frame clones and lacks some. V, J and clone size reflect that table, while D and trimming were determined from the DNA. This sample carries approximately 400,000 clones, 81% of them seen once, and the ten largest clones take more than 0.85%. The CDR3 spans 16 residues. The germline V gene has CDR1 SGHNT and CDR2 YENEEA. With V trimmed by 5 bases and J by 9 bases, 14 bases remained unmatched. Sequenced: peripheral blood. The chain employs TRBV11-3 and TRBJ2-1; 9 nucleotides agree with TRBD2. The origin of this receptor is a human donor with acute or convalescent COVID-19. The donor label of this sample is uncertain. The CDR3 nucleotides are TGTGCCAGCAGCCCCATAGCGGGAGTCCGCATGATTGAGCAGTTCTTC. Translating it yields CASSPIAGVRMIEQFF.